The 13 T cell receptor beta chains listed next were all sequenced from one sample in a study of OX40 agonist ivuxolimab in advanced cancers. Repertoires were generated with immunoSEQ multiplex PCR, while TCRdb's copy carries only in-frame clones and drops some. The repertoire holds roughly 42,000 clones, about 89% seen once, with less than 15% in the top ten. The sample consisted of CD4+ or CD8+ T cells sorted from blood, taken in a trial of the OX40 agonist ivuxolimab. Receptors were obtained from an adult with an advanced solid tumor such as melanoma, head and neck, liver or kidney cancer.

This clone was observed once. The CDR3 DNA is TGTGCCAGCAGTTACTCTCGGACAGGGGACACCGGGGAGCTGTTTTTT. Protein: CASSYSRTGDTGELFF. This chain uses TRBV6-6 with TRBJ2-2; 9 nucleotides agree with TRBD1. Losses at the gene ends were 0 bases for V and 3 bases for J; bases not matched to a gene: 2. The CDR3 is made up of 16 amino acids. Germline V gives CDR1 MNHNY, CDR2 SVGAGI (reference sequence).

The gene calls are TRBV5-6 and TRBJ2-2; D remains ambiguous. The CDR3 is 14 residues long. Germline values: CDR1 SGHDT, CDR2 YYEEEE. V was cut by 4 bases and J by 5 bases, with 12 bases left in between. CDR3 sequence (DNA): TGTGCCAGCAGCCCCGGCCTTGGTACCGGGGAGCTGTTTTTT. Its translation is CASSPGLGTGELFF.

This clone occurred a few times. CDR3 sequence: CASSPPSREEGTGEQYF. The CDR3 bases are TGCGCCAGCAGCCCCCCGAGTCGAGAGGAAGGTACTGGCGAGCAGTACTTC. The chain recombines TRBV10-1 with TRBJ2-7; D is ambiguous. This CDR3 region has 17 residues. With 6 bases removed from V and 6 bases from J, the gap between germline ends came to 27 bases. CDR1 and CDR2 (germline): WNHNN, SYGVQD (reference sequence).

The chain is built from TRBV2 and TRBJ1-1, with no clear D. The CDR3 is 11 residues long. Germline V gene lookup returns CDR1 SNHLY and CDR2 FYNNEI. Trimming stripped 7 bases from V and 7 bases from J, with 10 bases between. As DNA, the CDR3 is TGTGCCAGCATTGAGACGGTTGAAGCTTTCTTT. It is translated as CASIETVEAFF.

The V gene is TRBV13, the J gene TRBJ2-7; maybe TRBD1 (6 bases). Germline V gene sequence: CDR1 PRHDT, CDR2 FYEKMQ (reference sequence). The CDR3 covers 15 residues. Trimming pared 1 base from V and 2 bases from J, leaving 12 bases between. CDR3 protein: CASSLEAQGTYEQYF. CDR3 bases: TGTGCCAGCAGCTTAGAAGCGCAGGGGACCTACGAGCAGTACTTC.

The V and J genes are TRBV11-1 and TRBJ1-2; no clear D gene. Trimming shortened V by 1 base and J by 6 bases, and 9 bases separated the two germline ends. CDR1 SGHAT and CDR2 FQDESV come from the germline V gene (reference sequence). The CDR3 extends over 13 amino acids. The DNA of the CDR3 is TGTGCCAGCAGCTTAGAGGCAGGAAATGGCTACACCTTC. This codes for CASSLEAGNGYTF.

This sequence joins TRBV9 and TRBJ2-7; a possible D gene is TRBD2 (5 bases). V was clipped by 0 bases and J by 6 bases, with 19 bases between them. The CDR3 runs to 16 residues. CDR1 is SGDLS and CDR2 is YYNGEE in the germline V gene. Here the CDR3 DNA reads TGTGCCAGCAGCGTAGGGGCTAGCCTCGGGTCCCGCGAGCAGTACTTC. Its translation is CASSVGASLGSREQYF.

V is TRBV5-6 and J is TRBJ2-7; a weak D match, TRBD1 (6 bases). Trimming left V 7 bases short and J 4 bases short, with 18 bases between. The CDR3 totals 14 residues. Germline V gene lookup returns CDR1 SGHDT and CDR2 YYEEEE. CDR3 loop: CASAVSYREYEQYF. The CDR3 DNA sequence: TGTGCCAGCGCAGTTTCGTACAGGGAATACGAGCAGTACTTC.

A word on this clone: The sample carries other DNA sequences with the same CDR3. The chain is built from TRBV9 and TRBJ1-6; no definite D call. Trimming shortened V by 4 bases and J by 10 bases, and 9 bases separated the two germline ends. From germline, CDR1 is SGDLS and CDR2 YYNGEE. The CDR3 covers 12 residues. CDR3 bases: TGTGCCAGCAGCTCTGAAGGGTCACCCCTCCACTTT. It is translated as CASSSEGSPLHF.

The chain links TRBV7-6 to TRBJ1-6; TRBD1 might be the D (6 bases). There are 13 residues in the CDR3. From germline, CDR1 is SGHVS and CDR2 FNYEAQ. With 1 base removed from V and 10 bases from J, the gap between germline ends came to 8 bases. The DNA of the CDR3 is TGTGCCAGCAGCTTAGAAGGGGGATCACCCCTCCACTTT. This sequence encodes CASSLEGGSPLHF.

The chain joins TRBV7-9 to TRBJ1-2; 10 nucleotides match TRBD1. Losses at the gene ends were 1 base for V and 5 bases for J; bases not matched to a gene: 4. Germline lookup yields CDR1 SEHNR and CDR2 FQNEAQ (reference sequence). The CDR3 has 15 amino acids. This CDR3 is CASSLGRTGGYGYTF. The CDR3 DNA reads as TGTGCCAGCAGCTTAGGGCGGACAGGGGGTTATGGCTACACCTTC. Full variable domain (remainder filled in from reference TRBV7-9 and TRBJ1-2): DTGVSQNPRHKITKRGQNVTFRCDPISEHNRLYWYRQTLGQGPEFLTYFQNEAQLEKSRLLSDRFSAERPKGSFSTLEIQRTEQGDSAMYLCASSLGRTGGYGYTFGSGTRLTVV.

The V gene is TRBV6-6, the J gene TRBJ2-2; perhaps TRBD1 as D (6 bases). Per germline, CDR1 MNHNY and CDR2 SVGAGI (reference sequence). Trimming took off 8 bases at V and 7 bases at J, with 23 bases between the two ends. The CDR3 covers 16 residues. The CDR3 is CASAPGAIRGGGELFF. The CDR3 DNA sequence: TGTGCCAGCGCCCCAGGGGCCATCCGAGGGGGCGGGGAGCTGTTTTTT.

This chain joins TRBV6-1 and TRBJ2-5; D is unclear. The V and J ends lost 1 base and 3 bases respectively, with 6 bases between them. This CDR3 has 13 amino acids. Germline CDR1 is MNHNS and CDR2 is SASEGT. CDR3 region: CASSEGREETQYF. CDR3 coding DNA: TGTGCCAGCAGTGAAGGACGGGAAGAGACCCAGTACTTC.